This T cell receptor (beta chain) derives from a study of human T cells and chemical hapten exposure. Losses at the gene ends were 0 bases for V and 4 bases for J; bases not matched to a gene: 3. CDR3 size: 16 residues. Germline V gene lookup returns CDR1 MNHEY and CDR2 SVGAGI. The sample's time point: patch test 1, 2 weeks after DPC sensitization. As to treatment: therapeutic diphenylcyclopropenone sensitization with weekly scalp DPC. Within the library, unique molecular identifiers were attached to each individual cDNA molecule. TCRdb recomputed calls from the RACE reads with MiXCR, one row per CDR3 protein. Here the sample spans some 400,000 distinct CDR3 sequences, nearly 5% being singletons. Study results and limitations: Following DPC sensitization, TCRs present above 1 in 1000 frequency showed no change.

Worth noting for this clonotype: Its antigen remains unidentified.

This specimen consisted of whole blood, obtained in connection with sensitization to the hapten diphenylcyclopropenone (DPC). The source of this sequence is a woman aged 45-59 years with alopecia areata. Some clones in this sample may be carry-over from other donors' samples. This chain links TRBV6-5 with TRBJ1-6, with 7 positions matching TRBD1. The DNA of the CDR3 is TGTGCCAGCAGTTACTCGGGGGACAGTTATAATTCACCCCTCCACTTT. Its protein product is CASSYSGDSYNSPLHF.